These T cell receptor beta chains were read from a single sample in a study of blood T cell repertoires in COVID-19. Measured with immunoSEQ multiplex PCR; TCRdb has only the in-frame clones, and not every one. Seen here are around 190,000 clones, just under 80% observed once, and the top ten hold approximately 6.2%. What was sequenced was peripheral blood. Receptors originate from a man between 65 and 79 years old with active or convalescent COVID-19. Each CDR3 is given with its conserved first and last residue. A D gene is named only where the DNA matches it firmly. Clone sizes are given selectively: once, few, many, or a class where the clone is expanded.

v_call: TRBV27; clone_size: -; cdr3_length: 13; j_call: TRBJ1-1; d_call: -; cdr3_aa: CASSLQGLTEAFF; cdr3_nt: TGTGCCAGCAGTTTGCAGGGTCTCACTGAAGCTTTCTTT
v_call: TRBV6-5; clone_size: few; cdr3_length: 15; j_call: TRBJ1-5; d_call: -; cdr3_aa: CASRLGTYSNQPQHF; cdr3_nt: TGTGCCAGCAGGTTGGGGACATATAGCAATCAGCCCCAGCATTTT
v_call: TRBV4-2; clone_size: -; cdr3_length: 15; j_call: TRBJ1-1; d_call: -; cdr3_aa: CASSQADSSNTEAFF; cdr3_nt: TGTGCCAGCAGCCAGGCAGACAGCTCAAACACTGAAGCTTTCTTT
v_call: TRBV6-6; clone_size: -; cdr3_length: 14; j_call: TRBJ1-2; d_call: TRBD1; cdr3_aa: CAIPTGQGGDGYTF; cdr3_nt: TGTGCCATACCAACGGGACAGGGGGGGGATGGCTACACCTTC
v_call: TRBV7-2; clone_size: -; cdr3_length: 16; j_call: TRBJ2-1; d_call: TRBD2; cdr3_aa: CASSPGSAGTPNEQFF; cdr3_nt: TGTGCCAGCAGCCCCGGGTCAGCGGGGACCCCCAATGAGCAGTTCTTC
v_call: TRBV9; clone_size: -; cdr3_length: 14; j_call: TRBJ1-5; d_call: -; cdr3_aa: CASTQGVGNQPQHF; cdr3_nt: TGTGCCAGCACCCAGGGCGTGGGCAATCAGCCCCAGCATTTT
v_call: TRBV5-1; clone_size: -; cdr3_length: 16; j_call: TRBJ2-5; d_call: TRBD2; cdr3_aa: CASSFGTSGGGETQYF; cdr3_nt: TGCGCCAGCAGCTTTGGGACTAGCGGGGGTGGAGAGACCCAGTACTTC
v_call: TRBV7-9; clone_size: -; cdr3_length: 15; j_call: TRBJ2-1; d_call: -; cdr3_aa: CASSPRGGSYNEQFF; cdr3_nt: TGTGCCAGCAGCCCGCGGGGCGGCTCCTACAATGAGCAGTTCTTC
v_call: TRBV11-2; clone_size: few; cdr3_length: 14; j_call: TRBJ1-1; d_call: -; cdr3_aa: CASSASGFATEAFF; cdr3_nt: TGTGCCAGCAGCGCCTCAGGGTTTGCCACTGAAGCTTTCTTT
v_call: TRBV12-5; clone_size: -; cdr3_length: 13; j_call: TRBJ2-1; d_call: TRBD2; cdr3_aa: CASGFVSGGEQFF; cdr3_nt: TGTGCTAGTGGTTTTGTGTCCGGGGGGGAGCAGTTCTTC
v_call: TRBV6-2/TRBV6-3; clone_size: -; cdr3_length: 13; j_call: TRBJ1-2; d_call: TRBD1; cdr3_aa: CASSPTGNDGYTF; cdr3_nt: TGTGCCAGCAGCCCGACAGGGAACGACGGCTACACCTTC
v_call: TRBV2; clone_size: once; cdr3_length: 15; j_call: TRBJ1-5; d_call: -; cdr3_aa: CASRPTDNGGQPQHF; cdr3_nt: TGTGCCAGCAGACCGACTGATAACGGTGGTCAGCCCCAGCATTTT
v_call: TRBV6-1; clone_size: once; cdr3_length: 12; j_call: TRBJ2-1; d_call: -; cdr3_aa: CASSEMGAKQFF; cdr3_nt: TGTGCCAGCAGTGAGATGGGCGCAAAGCAGTTCTTC
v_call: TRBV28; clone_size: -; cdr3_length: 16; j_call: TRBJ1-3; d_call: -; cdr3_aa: CASSAAGAWGGNTIYF; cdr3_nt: TGTGCCAGCAGTGCCGCAGGGGCCTGGGGTGGAAACACCATATATTTT
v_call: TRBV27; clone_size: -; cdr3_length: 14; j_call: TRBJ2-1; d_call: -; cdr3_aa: CASSLRTPEREQFF; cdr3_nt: TGTGCCAGCAGTTTGAGGACACCCGAGAGGGAGCAGTTCTTC
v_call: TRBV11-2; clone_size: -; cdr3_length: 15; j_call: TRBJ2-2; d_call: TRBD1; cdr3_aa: CASSNRDRLTGELFF; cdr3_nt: TGTGCCAGCAGCAACCGGGACAGACTAACCGGGGAGCTGTTTTTT
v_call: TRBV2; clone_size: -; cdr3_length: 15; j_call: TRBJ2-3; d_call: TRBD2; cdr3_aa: CASSAMTSSTDTQYF; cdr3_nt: TGTGCCAGCAGTGCTATGACTAGCTCCACAGATACGCAGTATTTT
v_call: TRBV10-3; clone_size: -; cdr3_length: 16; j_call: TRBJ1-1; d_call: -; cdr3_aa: CAISEWNRAGGTEAFF; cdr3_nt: TGTGCCATCAGTGAGTGGAACAGGGCGGGGGGGACTGAAGCTTTCTTT
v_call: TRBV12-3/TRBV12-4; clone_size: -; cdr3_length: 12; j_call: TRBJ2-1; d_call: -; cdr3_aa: CASSSRVPEQFF; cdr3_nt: TGTGCCAGCAGCTCCAGGGTTCCTGAGCAGTTCTTC
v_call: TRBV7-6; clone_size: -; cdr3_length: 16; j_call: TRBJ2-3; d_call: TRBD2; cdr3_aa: CASSLASGRAGDTQYF; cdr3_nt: TGTGCCAGCAGCTTGGCTAGCGGGAGGGCCGGAGATACGCAGTATTTT
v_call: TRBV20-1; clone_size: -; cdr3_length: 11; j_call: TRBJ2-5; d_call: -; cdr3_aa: CSAAQGETQYF; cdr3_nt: TGCAGTGCCGCCCAGGGGGAGACCCAGTACTTC
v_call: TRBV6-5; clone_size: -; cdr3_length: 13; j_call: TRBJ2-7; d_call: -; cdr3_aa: CASQGSESDEQYF; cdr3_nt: TGTGCCAGCCAAGGAAGCGAGAGCGACGAGCAGTACTTC
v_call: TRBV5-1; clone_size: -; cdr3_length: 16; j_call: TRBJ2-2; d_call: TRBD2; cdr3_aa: CASSPGLAGVAGELFF; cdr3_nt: TGCGCCAGCAGCCCTGGACTAGCGGGAGTGGCCGGGGAGCTGTTTTTT
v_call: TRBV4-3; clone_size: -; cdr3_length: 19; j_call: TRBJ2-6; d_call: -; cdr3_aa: CASSQDRLVGFSGANVLTF; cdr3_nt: TGCGCCAGCAGCCAAGATCGGCTAGTCGGGTTCTCTGGGGCCAACGTCCTGACTTTC
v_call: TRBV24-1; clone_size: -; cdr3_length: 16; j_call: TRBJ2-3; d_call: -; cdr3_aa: CATSDASSRETDTQYF; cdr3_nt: TGTGCCACCAGTGATGCGTCCTCCAGGGAAACAGATACGCAGTATTTT
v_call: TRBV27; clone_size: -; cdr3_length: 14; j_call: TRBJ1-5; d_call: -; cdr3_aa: CASSFQGQDQPQHF; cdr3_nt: TGTGCCAGCAGTTTCCAGGGCCAGGATCAGCCCCAGCATTTT
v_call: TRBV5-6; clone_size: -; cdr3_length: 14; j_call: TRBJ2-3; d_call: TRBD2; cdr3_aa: CASSLRGGLDTQYF; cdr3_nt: TGTGCCAGCAGCTTGCGGGGGGGGCTGGATACGCAGTATTTT
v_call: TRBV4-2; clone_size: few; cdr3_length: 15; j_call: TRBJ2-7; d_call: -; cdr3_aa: CASSQGAGTDYEQYF; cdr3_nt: TGTGCCAGCAGCCAAGGGGCGGGAACAGACTACGAGCAGTACTTC
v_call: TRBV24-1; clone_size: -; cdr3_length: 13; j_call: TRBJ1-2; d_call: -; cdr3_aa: CATSDTGVSGYTF; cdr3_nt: TGTGCCACCAGTGATACAGGCGTCTCCGGCTACACCTTC
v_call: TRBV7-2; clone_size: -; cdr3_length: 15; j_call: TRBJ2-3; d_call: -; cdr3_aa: CASSSLGVYTDTQYF; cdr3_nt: TGTGCCAGCAGCTCCTTAGGGGTATACACAGATACGCAGTATTTT
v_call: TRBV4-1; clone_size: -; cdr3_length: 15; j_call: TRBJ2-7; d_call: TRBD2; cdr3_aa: CASSQDLAGAYEQYF; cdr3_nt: TGCGCCAGCAGCCAAGACCTAGCGGGAGCTTACGAGCAGTACTTC
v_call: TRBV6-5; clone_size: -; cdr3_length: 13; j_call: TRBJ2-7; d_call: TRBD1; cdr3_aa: CASRAGTDYEQYF; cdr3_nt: TGTGCCAGCAGGGCCGGGACAGACTACGAGCAGTACTTC
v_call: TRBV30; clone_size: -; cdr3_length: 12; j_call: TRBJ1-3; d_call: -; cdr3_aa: CAWSFSRNTIYF; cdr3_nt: TGTGCCTGGAGTTTTTCCCGGAACACCATATATTTT
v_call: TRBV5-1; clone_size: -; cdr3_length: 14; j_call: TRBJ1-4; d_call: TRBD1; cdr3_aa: CASSLGGDDEKLFF; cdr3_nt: TGCGCCAGCAGCTTAGGGGGCGACGATGAAAAACTGTTTTTT
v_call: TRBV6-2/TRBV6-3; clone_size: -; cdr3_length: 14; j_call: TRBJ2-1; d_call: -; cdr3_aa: CASSYPGFGNEQFF; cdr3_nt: TGTGCCAGCAGTTACCCAGGGTTCGGCAATGAGCAGTTCTTC
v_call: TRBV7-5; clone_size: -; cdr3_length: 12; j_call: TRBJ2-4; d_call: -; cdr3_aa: CARSLAASIQYF; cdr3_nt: TGTGCCAGAAGCTTAGCAGCGAGCATTCAGTACTTC
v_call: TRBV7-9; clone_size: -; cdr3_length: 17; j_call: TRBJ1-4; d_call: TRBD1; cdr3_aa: CASSLGWTGVTNEKLFF; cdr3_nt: TGTGCCAGCAGCTTAGGTTGGACAGGGGTCACTAATGAAAAACTGTTTTTT
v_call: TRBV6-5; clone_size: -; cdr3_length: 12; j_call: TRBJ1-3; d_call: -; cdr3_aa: CASPNSGNTIYF; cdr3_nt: TGTGCCAGCCCAAACTCTGGAAACACCATATATTTT
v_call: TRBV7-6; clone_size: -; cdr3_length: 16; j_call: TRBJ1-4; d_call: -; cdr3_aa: CASSRGPRGSNEKLFF; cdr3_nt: TGTGCCAGCAGCCGGGGACCGAGGGGGTCGAATGAAAAACTGTTTTTT
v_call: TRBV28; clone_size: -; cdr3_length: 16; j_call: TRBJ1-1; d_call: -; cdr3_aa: CASTMRAGVGNTEAFF; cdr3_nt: TGTGCCAGCACTATGAGGGCCGGGGTAGGGAACACTGAAGCTTTCTTT
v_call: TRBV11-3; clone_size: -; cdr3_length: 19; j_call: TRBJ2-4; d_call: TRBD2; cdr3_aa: CASSLVFRTVPGLTNIQYF; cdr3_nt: TGTGCCAGCAGCTTAGTCTTCAGGACCGTCCCGGGACTAACAAACATTCAGTACTTC
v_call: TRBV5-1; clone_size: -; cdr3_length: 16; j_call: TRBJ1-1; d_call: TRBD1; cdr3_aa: CASSPGQGGVNTEAFF; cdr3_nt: TGCGCCAGCAGCCCTGGACAGGGAGGAGTGAACACTGAAGCTTTCTTT
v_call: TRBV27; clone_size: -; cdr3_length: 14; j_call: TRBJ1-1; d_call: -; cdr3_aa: CASSPRLAGTEAFF; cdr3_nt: TGTGCCAGCAGTCCCCGATTAGCTGGCACTGAAGCTTTCTTT
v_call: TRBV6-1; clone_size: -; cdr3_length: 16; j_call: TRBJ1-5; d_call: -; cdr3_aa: CASSEVRFRSNQPQHF; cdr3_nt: TGTGCCAGCAGTGAAGTCAGGTTTAGGAGCAATCAGCCCCAGCATTTT
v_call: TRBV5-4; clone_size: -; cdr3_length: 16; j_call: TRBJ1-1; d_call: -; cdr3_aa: CASSSGGGPRNTEAFF; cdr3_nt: TGTGCCAGCAGTTCGGGAGGGGGTCCCCGGAACACTGAAGCTTTCTTT
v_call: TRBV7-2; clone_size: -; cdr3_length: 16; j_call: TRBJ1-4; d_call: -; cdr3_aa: CASSLAPGGANEKLFF; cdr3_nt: TGTGCCAGCAGCTTAGCCCCCGGGGGGGCCAATGAAAAACTGTTTTTT
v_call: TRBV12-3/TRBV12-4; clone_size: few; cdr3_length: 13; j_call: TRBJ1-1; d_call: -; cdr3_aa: CASSLVRQGEAFF; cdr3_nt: TGTGCCAGCAGTTTAGTCAGGCAGGGGGAAGCTTTCTTT
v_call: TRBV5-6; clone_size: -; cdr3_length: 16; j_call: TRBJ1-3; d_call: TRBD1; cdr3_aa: CASSWTGSFTGNTIYF; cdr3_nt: TGTGCCAGCAGCTGGACAGGGTCATTTACTGGAAACACCATATATTTT
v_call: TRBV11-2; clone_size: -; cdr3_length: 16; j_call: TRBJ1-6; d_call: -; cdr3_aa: CASSPWGLRVDSPLHF; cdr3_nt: TGTGCCAGCAGCCCGTGGGGGCTACGGGTGGATTCACCCCTCCACTTT
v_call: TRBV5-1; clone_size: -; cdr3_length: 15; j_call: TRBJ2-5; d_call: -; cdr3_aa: CASSSIQGREGTQYF; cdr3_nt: TGCGCCAGCAGCTCCATTCAGGGGCGAGAGGGGACCCAGTACTTC